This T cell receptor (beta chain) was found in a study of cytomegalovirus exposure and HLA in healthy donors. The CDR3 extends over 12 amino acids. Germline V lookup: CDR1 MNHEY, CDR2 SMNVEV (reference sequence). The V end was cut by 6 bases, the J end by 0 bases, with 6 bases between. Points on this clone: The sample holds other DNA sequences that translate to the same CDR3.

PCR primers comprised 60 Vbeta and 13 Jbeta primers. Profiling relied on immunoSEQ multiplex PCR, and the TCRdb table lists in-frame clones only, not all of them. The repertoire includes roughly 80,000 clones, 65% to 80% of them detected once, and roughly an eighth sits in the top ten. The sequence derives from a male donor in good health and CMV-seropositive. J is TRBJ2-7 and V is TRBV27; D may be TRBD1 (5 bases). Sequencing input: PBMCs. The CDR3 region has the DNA TGTGCCAGCAGCGACAGCTCCTACGAGCAGTACTTC. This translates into CASSDSSYEQYF.